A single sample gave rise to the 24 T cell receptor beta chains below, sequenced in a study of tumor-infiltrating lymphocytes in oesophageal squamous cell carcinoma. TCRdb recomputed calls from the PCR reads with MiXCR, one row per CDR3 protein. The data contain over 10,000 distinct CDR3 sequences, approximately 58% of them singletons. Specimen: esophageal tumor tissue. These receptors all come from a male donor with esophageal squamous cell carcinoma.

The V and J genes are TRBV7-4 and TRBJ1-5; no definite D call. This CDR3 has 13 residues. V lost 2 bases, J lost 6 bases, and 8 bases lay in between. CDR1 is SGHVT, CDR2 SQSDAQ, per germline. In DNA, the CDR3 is TGTGCCAGCAGCTTACGGTTGGGTCAGCCCCAGCATTTT. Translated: CASSLRLGQPQHF.

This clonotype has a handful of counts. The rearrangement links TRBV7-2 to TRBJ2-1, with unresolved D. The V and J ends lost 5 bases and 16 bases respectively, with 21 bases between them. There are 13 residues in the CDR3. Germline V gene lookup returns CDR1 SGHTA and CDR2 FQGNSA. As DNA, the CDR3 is TGTGCCAGCAGCCCTATCGGCATAGGCCCCGTATTCTTC. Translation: CASSPIGIGPVFF.

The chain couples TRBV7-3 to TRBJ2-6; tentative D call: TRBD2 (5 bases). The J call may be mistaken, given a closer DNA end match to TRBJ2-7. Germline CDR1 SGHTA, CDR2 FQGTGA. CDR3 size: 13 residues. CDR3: CASSPGVSYEQYF. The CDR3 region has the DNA TGTGCCAGCAGCCCCGGGGTCAGTTACGAGCAGTACTTC.

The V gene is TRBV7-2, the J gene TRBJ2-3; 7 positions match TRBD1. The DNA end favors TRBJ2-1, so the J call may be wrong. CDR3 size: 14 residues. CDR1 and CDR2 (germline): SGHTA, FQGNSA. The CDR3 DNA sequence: TGTGCCAGCAGCTTATATCACAGGGGTGATGAGCAGTTCTTC. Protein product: CASSLYHRGDEQFF.

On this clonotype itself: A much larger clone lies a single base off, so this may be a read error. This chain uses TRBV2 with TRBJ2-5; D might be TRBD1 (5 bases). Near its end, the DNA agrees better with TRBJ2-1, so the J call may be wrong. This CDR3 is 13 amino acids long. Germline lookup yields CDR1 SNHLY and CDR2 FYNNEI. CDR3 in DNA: TGTGCCAGCAACCAGGGATGGCCCTACGAGCAGTTCTTC. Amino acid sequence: CASNQGWPYEQFF.

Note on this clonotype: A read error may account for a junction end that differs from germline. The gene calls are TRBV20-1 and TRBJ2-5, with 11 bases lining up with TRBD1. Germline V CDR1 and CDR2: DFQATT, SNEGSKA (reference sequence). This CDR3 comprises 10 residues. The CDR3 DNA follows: TGCAGTCCGTATTACCGGGACAGGGGGTTC. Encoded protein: CSPYYRDRGF.

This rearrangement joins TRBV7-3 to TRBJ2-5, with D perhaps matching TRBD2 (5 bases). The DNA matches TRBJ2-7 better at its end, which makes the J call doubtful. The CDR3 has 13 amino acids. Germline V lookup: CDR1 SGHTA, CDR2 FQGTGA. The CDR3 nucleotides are TGTGCCAGCAGCTCGTCGCTCGGGGACGAGCAGTACTTC. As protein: CASSSSLGDEQYF.

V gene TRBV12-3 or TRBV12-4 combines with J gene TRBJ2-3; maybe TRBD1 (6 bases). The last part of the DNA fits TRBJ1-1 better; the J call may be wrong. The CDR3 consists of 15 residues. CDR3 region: CASTNGGGRDTEAFF. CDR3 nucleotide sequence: TGTGCCAGCACCAATGGAGGGGGGCGCGACACTGAAGCTTTCTTT.

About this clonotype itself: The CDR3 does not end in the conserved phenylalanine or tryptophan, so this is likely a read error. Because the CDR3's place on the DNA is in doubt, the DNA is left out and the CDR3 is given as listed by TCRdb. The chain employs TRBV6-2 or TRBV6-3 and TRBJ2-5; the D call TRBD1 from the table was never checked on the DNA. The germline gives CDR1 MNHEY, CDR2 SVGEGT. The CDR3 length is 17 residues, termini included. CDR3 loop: CASSTGQGVAETQYFGA.

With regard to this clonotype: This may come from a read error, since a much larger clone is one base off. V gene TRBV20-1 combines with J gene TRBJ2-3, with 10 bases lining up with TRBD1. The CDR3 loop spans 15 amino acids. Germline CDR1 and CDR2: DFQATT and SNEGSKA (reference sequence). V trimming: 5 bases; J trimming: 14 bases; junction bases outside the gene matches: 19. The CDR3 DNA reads TGCAGTGCTTACAACCGGGACAGGGGCACCGGGGAGCTGTATTTT. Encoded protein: CSAYNRDRGTGELYF.

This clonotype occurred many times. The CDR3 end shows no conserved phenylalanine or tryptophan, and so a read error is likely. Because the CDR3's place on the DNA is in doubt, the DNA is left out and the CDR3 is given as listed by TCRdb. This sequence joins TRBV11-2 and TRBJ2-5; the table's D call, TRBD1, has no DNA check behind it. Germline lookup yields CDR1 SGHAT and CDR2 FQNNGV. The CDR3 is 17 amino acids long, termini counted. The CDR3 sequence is CASRQTGVRSWGYTFGS.

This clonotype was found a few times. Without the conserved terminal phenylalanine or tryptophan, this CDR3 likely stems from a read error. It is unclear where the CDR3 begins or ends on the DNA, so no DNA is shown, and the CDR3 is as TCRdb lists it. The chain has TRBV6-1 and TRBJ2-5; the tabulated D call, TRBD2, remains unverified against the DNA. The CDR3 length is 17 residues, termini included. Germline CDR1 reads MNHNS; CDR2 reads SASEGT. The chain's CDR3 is CASSPNRDSGYGYTFGS.

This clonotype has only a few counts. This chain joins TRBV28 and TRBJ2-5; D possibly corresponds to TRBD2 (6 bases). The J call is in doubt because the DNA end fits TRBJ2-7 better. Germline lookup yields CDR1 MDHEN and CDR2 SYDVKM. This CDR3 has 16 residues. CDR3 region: CASTSSGTPNSYEQYF. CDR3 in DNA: TGTGCCAGCACGTCCTCCGGGACTCCTAACTCCTACGAGCAGTACTTC.

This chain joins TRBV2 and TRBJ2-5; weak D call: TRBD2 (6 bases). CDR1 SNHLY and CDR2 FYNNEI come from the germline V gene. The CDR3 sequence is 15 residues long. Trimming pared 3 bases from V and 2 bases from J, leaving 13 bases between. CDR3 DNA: TGTGCCAGCAGTGAGTCTAGCGCTCCACAAGAGACCCAGTACTTC. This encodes CASSESSAPQETQYF.

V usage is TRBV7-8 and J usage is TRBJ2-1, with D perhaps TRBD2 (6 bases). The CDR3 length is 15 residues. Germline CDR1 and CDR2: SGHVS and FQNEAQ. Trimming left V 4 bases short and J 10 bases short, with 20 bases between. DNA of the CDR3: TGTGCCAGCAGCTATTTGGAGGGATGGGTCGGGGAGCAGTTCTTC. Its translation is CASSYLEGWVGEQFF.

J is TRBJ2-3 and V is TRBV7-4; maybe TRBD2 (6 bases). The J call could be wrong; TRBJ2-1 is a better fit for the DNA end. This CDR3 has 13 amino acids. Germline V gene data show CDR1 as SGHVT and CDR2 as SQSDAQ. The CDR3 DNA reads TGTGCCAGCAGCCGCGGGATCTCCAATGAGCAGTTCTTC. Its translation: CASSRGISNEQFF.

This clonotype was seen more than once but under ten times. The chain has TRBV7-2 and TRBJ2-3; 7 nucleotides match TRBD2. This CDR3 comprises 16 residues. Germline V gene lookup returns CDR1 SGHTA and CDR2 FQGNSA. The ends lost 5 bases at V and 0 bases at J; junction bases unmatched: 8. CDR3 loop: CASSRTGGGSTDTQYF. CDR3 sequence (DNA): TGTGCCAGCAGCAGGACGGGAGGCGGAAGCACAGATACGCAGTATTTT.

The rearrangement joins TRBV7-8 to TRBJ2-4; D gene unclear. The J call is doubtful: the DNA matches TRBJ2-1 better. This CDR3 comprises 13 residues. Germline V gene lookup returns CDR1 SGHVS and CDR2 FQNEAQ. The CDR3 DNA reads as TGTGCCAGCAGCTTATCTAGGACCTACGAGCAGTTCTTC. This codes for CASSLSRTYEQFF.

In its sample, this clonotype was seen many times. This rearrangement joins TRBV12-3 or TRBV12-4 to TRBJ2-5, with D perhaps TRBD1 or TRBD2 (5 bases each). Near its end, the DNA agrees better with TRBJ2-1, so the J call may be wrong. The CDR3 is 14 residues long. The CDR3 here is CASSLDGALAEQFF. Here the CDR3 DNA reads TGTGCCAGCAGTTTGGACGGGGCCTTAGCTGAGCAGTTCTTC.

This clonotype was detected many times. Here the CDR3 DNA reads TGCAGTGCTTTCTTCCGGGACAGGGGGCTCGGTGAGCAGTTCTTC. As protein: CSAFFRDRGLGEQFF. The chain has TRBV20-1 and TRBJ2-1; 12 bases map to TRBD1. J gave up 9 bases and V 5 bases, and 11 bases lay outside the gene matches. This CDR3 comprises 15 residues. CDR1 DFQATT and CDR2 SNEGSKA come from the germline V gene (reference sequence).

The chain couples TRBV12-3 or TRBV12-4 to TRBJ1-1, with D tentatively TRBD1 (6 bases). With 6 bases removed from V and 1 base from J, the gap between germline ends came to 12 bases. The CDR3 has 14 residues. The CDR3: CASRYGQRNTEAFF. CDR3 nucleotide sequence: TGTGCCAGCAGATATGGACAGCGGAACACTGAAGCTTTCTTT.

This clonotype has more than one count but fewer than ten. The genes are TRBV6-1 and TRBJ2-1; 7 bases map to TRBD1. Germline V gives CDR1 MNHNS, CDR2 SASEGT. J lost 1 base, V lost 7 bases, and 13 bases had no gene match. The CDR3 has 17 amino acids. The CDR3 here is CASKPDQGQRSYNEQFF. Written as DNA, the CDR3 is TGTGCCAGCAAGCCAGATCAGGGACAGCGTTCCTACAATGAGCAGTTCTTC.

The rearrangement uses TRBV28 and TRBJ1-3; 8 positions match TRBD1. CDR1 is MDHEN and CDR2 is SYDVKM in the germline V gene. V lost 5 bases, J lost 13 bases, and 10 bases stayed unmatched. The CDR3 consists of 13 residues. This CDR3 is CASSPGQGSTIYF. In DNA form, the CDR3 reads TGTGCCAGCAGTCCAGGACAGGGAAGCACTATATATTTT. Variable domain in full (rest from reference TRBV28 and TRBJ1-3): DVKVTQSSRYLVKRTGEKVFLECVQDMDHENMFWYRQDPGLGLRLIYFSYDVKMKEKGDIPEGYSVSREKKERFSLILESASTNQTSMYLCASSPGQGSTIYFGEGSWLTVV.

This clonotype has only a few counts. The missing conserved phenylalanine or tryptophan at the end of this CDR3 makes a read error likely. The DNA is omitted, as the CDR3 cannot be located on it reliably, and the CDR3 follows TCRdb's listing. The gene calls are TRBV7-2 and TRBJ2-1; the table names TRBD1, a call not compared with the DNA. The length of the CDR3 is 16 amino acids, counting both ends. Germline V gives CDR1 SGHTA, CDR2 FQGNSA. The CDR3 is CASSSDSYNSPLHFGA.